Listed below are T cell receptor beta chains from one sample, sequenced in a study of T cells expressing NK-cell markers. After re-calling the 5' RACE reads, TCRdb lists one entry per CDR3 protein, DNA absent. The repertoire table contains 450,000 to 600,000 distinct CDR3 sequences. The specimen sequenced was blood T cells: a sorted CD56 or NKG2C T cell subset, CD4+ or CD8+ T cells, or bulk PBMC T cells (not recorded which). All receptors come from a man between 18 and 35 years old in good health. The CDR3 runs from the conserved cysteine through the conserved F or W.

v_call: TRBV29-1
j_call: TRBJ2-1
cdr3_aa: CSVPTLSKREGYNEQFF

v_call: TRBV20-1
j_call: TRBJ2-1
cdr3_aa: CSARSGLNEQFF

v_call: TRBV2
j_call: TRBJ2-7
cdr3_aa: CASRVSSYEQYF

v_call: TRBV12-3/TRBV12-4
j_call: TRBJ2-7
cdr3_aa: CASSLNGQGIYEQYF

v_call: TRBV14
j_call: TRBJ1-4
cdr3_aa: CASSRGTNEKLFF

v_call: TRBV7-2
j_call: TRBJ2-5
cdr3_aa: CASSKREKETQYF

v_call: TRBV12-3/TRBV12-4
j_call: TRBJ2-2
cdr3_aa: CAIEHVVAGELFF

v_call: TRBV24-1
j_call: TRBJ2-2
cdr3_aa: CATSDFDPLNTGELFF

v_call: TRBV12-3/TRBV12-4
j_call: TRBJ1-5
cdr3_aa: CASSRQQNQPQHF

v_call: TRBV29-1
j_call: TRBJ2-1
cdr3_aa: CSGEPGLAGTYNEQFF

v_call: TRBV12-3/TRBV12-4
j_call: TRBJ1-3
cdr3_aa: CASSPIFGLSTSGNTIYF

v_call: TRBV11-2
j_call: TRBJ2-2
cdr3_aa: CASSPSPGLAANTGELFF

v_call: TRBV28
j_call: TRBJ2-3
cdr3_aa: CASTRQGQPFTDTQYF

v_call: TRBV10-3
j_call: TRBJ2-3
cdr3_aa: CAISENPAGGPPDTQYF

v_call: TRBV29-1
j_call: TRBJ1-2
cdr3_aa: CSVGVREDGYTF

v_call: TRBV7-6
j_call: TRBJ2-1
cdr3_aa: CASSLVERGGELWQFF

v_call: TRBV29-1
j_call: TRBJ2-1
cdr3_aa: CSVVRGLAGAEQFF

v_call: TRBV7-9
j_call: TRBJ2-1
cdr3_aa: CASSSLGKFGNEQFF

v_call: TRBV18
j_call: TRBJ2-5
cdr3_aa: CASSPINRPSETQYF

v_call: TRBV30
j_call: TRBJ1-5
cdr3_aa: CAWNRVTGDQPQHF

v_call: TRBV6-2/TRBV6-3
j_call: TRBJ2-3
cdr3_aa: CASSYSGQSTDTQYF

v_call: TRBV10-3
j_call: TRBJ2-5
cdr3_aa: CAISEPGRTQYF

v_call: TRBV6-1
j_call: TRBJ2-1
cdr3_aa: CASSPKRGAEQFF

v_call: TRBV10-3
j_call: TRBJ2-1
cdr3_aa: CAISRPTDPSSYNEQFF

v_call: TRBV9
j_call: TRBJ2-3
cdr3_aa: CASSVGPVVLAVNTDTQYF

v_call: TRBV4-2
j_call: TRBJ2-3
cdr3_aa: CASSQYRGISTDTQYF

v_call: TRBV6-5
j_call: TRBJ2-2
cdr3_aa: CASRRGGTGELFF

v_call: TRBV20-1
j_call: TRBJ1-5
cdr3_aa: CSATRPEDQPQHF